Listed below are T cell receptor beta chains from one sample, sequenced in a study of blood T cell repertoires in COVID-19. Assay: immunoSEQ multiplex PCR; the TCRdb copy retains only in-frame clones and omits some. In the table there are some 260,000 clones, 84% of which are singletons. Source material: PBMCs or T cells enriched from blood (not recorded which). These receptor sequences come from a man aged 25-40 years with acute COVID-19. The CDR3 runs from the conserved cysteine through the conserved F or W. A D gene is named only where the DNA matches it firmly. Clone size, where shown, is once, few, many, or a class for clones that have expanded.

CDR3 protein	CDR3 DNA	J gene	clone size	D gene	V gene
CASNLGQGSEQFF	TGTGCCAGCAACCTTGGACAGGGGAGTGAGCAGTTCTTC	TRBJ2-1	NA	TRBD1	TRBV7-2
CASSQGTGGKLFF	TGCGCCAGCAGCCAAGGGACAGGGGGAAAACTGTTTTTT	TRBJ1-4	NA	TRBD1	TRBV4-3
CASSYSGDGNTIYF	TGTGCCAGCAGTTACTCGGGAGACGGAAACACCATATATTTT	TRBJ1-3	NA	NA	TRBV2
CASSYFGGGSYNEQFF	TGTGCCAGCAGTTACTTCGGGGGAGGGTCCTACAATGAGCAGTTCTTC	TRBJ2-1	NA	TRBD2	TRBV6-5
CASSGSPTGITDTQYF	TGTGCCAGCAGTGGATCTCCGACAGGAATCACAGATACGCAGTATTTT	TRBJ2-3	NA	NA	TRBV6-1
CASSGVGGNSPLHF	TGTGCCAGCAGTGGAGTTGGGGGGAATTCACCCCTCCACTTT	TRBJ1-6	NA	NA	TRBV6-4
CASSLGRGTDTQYF	TGTGCCAGCAGCTTGGGTCGGGGCACAGATACGCAGTATTTT	TRBJ2-3	NA	NA	TRBV5-4
CASSRWGGEKLFF	TGTGCCAGCAGTCGCTGGGGAGGGGAAAAACTGTTTTTT	TRBJ1-4	NA	NA	TRBV7-9
CASSVLANRVNEQFF	TGTGCCAGCAGTGTCCTAGCAAATAGAGTCAATGAGCAGTTCTTC	TRBJ2-1	NA	NA	TRBV2
CASRIQGHYTEAFF	TGTGCCAGTAGAATTCAGGGACACTACACTGAAGCTTTCTTT	TRBJ1-1	NA	NA	TRBV19
CASRTSGGPGELFF	TGTGCCAGTAGGACTAGCGGGGGGCCCGGGGAGCTGTTTTTT	TRBJ2-2	NA	TRBD2	TRBV19
CASRSRNTEAFF	TGTGCCAGCAGGTCCCGGAACACTGAAGCTTTCTTT	TRBJ1-1	NA	NA	TRBV2
CASSQDWAESNQPQHF	TGCGCCAGCAGCCAAGATTGGGCAGAGAGCAATCAGCCCCAGCATTTT	TRBJ1-5	NA	NA	TRBV4-1
CASSQGGTENSPLHF	TGTGCCAGCAGCCAAGGGGGGACAGAGAATTCACCCCTCCACTTT	TRBJ1-6	NA	TRBD1	TRBV4-2
CASSFGSGEQFF	TGTGCCAGCAGTTTTGGATCAGGGGAGCAGTTCTTC	TRBJ2-1	NA	NA	TRBV12-3/TRBV12-4
CASSQVVFNEQFF	TGTGCCAGCAGCCAAGTTGTATTCAATGAGCAGTTCTTC	TRBJ2-1	NA	NA	TRBV14
CASSLTRLDTQYF	TGTGCCAGCAGCTTAACACGTCTAGATACGCAGTATTTT	TRBJ2-3	NA	NA	TRBV7-9
CASSLDRGTYNEQFF	TGTGCCAGCAGCTTAGACAGGGGCACCTACAATGAGCAGTTCTTC	TRBJ2-1	NA	NA	TRBV11-3
CASRSGQRGYTF	TGTGCCAGCAGGTCGGGACAGAGGGGCTACACCTTC	TRBJ1-2	once	TRBD1	TRBV28
CASTGRRGSNQPQHF	TGTGCCAGTACTGGCAGGAGGGGTAGCAATCAGCCCCAGCATTTT	TRBJ1-5	NA	NA	TRBV19
CASSSGSPNNSPLHF	TGTGCCAGCAGTTCAGGGTCTCCCAATAATTCACCCCTCCACTTT	TRBJ1-6	NA	NA	TRBV7-9
CASKDGAGGNHNEQFF	TGTGCCAGCAAAGACGGTGCGGGAGGAAACCACAATGAGCAGTTCTTC	TRBJ2-1	NA	TRBD2	TRBV6-6
CATSERASGDNEQFF	TGTGCCACCAGTGAACGAGCTAGCGGGGACAATGAGCAGTTCTTC	TRBJ2-1	NA	TRBD2	TRBV24-1